The 18 T cell receptor beta chains below were found in one sample sequenced in a study of spatial heterogeneity in lung cancer. TCRdb itself ran the 5' RACE reads through MiXCR, one entry per CDR3 protein. The repertoire holds tens of thousands of distinct CDR3 sequences, with roughly 7.4% as singletons. As for time point: sample taken at primary tumor resection. Sequenced here: PBMCs, sampled at surgery. Source of these receptors: a male donor with early-stage non-small cell lung cancer.

This clonotype was counted many times. The gene calls are TRBV6-5 and TRBJ1-3, with unresolved D. Germline loops: CDR1 MNHEY, CDR2 SVGAGI. CDR3 length: 14 residues. Trimming pared 2 bases from V and 0 bases from J, leaving 5 bases between. The CDR3, as DNA: TGTGCCAGCAGTTACGGGCTCTCTGGAAACACCATATATTTT. Its protein product is CASSYGLSGNTIYF.

This clonotype has a count of ten or more. The chain employs TRBV20-1 and TRBJ1-1, with D tentatively TRBD1 (5 bases). The CDR3 contains 14 residues. In germline, CDR1 is DFQATT, CDR2 SNEGSKA (reference sequence). Trimming removed 1 base from V and 5 bases from J, with 14 bases in between. CDR3 in amino acids: CSARGAGVKTEAFF. The CDR3 nucleotides read TGCAGTGCTAGAGGGGCGGGGGTCAAAACTGAAGCTTTCTTT.

This sequence joins TRBV6-5 and TRBJ2-1; unclear D gene. CDR1 MNHEY and CDR2 SVGAGI come from the germline V gene. This CDR3 has 14 residues. V dropped 5 bases and J dropped 8 bases, with 16 bases sitting between them. CDR3 loop: CASSPDDLLDEQFF. CDR3 in DNA: TGTGCCAGCAGTCCAGACGACCTGTTGGATGAGCAGTTCTTC.

This clonotype was detected many times. CDR3 region: CASSQDRETSAENIQYF. The CDR3 DNA reads TGCGCCAGCAGCCAAGATCGAGAGACTAGCGCCGAAAACATTCAGTACTTC. The chain links TRBV4-3 to TRBJ2-4; TRBD2 agrees at 8 bases. Per germline, CDR1 LGHNA and CDR2 YSLEER. This CDR3 spans 17 amino acids. V dropped 0 bases and J dropped 5; count of bases not matched to a gene: 9.

The chain combines TRBV7-9 with TRBJ2-1, with 12 nucleotides matching TRBD2. Per germline, CDR1 SEHNR and CDR2 FQNEAQ (reference sequence). This CDR3 is built from 17 residues. Losses at the gene ends were 3 bases for V and 6 bases for J; bases not matched to a gene: 9. CDR3 in DNA: TGTGCCAGCAGCTTCCTCCTGACTAGCGGGAGCGTCAATGAGCAGTTCTTC. Encoded protein: CASSFLLTSGSVNEQFF.

Ten or more counts support this clonotype. The CDR3 DNA reads TGTGCCAGCAGTGAATACGGCAGGGCCACTGAAGCTTTCTTT. Its protein is CASSEYGRATEAFF. The chain links TRBV25-1 to TRBJ1-1, with a tentative D call TRBD1 (5 bases). Germline V CDR1 and CDR2: MGHDK, SYGVNS. This CDR3 spans 14 amino acids. V lost 0 bases and J lost 4, with 9 bases in between.

The V and J genes are TRBV20-1 and TRBJ2-5; 10 bases match TRBD1. Germline V gene sequence: CDR1 DFQATT, CDR2 SNEGSKA (reference sequence). With V trimmed by 5 bases and J by 7 bases, 16 bases remained unmatched. This CDR3 comprises 16 residues. The CDR3 coding sequence is TGCAGTGCTCCCGGGACAGGGGCCCCGAAAGGAGGGACCCAGTACTTC. Protein product: CSAPGTGAPKGGTQYF.

The gene calls are TRBV10-3 and TRBJ2-1; weak D call: TRBD1 (5 bases). Per germline, CDR1 ENHRY and CDR2 SYGVKD. V was pared by 4 bases and J by 0 bases, with 7 bases between. This CDR3 region has 14 residues. CDR3 region: CAISAGHSYNEQFF. CDR3 nucleotides: TGTGCCATCAGTGCTGGACACTCCTACAATGAGCAGTTCTTC.

In its sample, this clonotype was seen many times. The V and J genes are TRBV4-2 and TRBJ2-1, with D maybe TRBD2 (6 bases). V shed 0 bases and J shed 7 bases, with 10 bases lying between them. In germline, CDR1 is LGHNA, CDR2 YNFKEQ. The CDR3 contains 14 residues. CDR3 loop: CASSQDWSGNEQFF. The CDR3 DNA follows: TGTGCCAGCAGCCAAGATTGGAGCGGGAATGAGCAGTTCTTC.

The sample holds many counts of this clonotype. This rearrangement joins TRBV7-8 to TRBJ2-1; no clear D gene. The length of the CDR3 is 14 residues. Germline CDR1 reads SGHVS; CDR2 reads FQNEAQ. Trimming cost V 6 bases and J 4 bases, with 13 bases left between them. The CDR3 DNA reads as TGTGCCAGCAGTCCCCGAGAGACTTACAATGAGCAGTTCTTC. This gives the protein CASSPRETYNEQFF.

The sample holds many counts of this clonotype. The CDR3 here is CASSQEEGTGGSPLHF. CDR3 DNA sequence: TGCGCCAGCAGCCAAGAGGAGGGAACGGGCGGTTCACCCCTCCACTTT. The chain has TRBV4-3 and TRBJ1-6; unclear D gene. CDR3 length equals 16 residues. Germline CDR1 and CDR2: LGHNA and YSLEER. V was shortened by 0 bases and J by 9 bases, with 15 bases between the two germline ends.

This clonotype has just a few counts. V and J are TRBV5-1 and TRBJ2-1; D remains unclear. V was trimmed by 2 bases and J by 5 bases, leaving 17 bases between them. The germline V gene encodes CDR1 SGHRS and CDR2 YFSETQ. The CDR3 consists of 16 residues. The CDR3 DNA sequence: TGCGCCAGCAGCTTAGTACCCACCCTACCAGACAATGAGCAGTTCTTC. Its protein product is CASSLVPTLPDNEQFF.

V is TRBV23-1 and J is TRBJ2-7; D is unresolved. TRBV23-1 is an ORF, and what it does is uncertain. CDR3 length equals 9 residues. The V gene lost 6 bases and the J gene lost 9 bases, with 6 bases spanning the gap. For the CDR3, the DNA is TGCGCCAGCAGGGTACGGCAGTACGTC. Amino acids: CASRVRQYV.

This clonotype was recorded many times. The chain combines TRBV20-1 with TRBJ1-5; D gene ambiguous. CDR3 length: 13 residues. The V gene's germline CDR1 is DFQATT and CDR2 SNEGSKA (reference sequence). V dropped 2 bases and J dropped 2 bases, with 7 bases sitting between them. The CDR3 nucleotides are TGCAGTGCTAGACCTGATCGCAATCAGCCCCAGCATTTT. Translated: CSARPDRNQPQHF.

This clonotype was counted ten times or more. The rearrangement links TRBV20-1 to TRBJ1-1; a weak D match, TRBD1 (5 bases). The length of the CDR3 is 11 residues. V was shortened by 6 bases and J by 8 bases, with 13 bases between the two germline ends. Looked up from germline, CDR1 is DFQATT and CDR2 is SNEGSKA (reference sequence). The CDR3 reads CSAPTAREAFF. CDR3 coding DNA: TGCAGTGCACCGACAGCCCGCGAAGCTTTCTTT.

The chain carries TRBV27 and TRBJ1-1; 8 bases fit TRBD1. CDR1 and CDR2 from the germline V gene are MNHEY and SMNVEV (reference sequence). The CDR3 has 14 amino acids. The V segment lost 5 bases and the J segment 4 bases; nucleotides outside the gene matches: 6. The chain's CDR3 is CASSRTGSSTEAFF. Here the CDR3 DNA reads TGTGCCAGCAGTCGGACAGGGAGCAGCACTGAAGCTTTCTTT.

This chain uses TRBV7-9 with TRBJ1-2; D is unresolved. Germline V gene data show CDR1 as SEHNR and CDR2 as FQNEAQ (reference sequence). The CDR3 runs 15 residues. V shed 0 bases and J shed 5 bases, with 13 bases lying between them. The CDR3 sequence: CASSLARGGLYGYTF. The DNA of the CDR3 is TGTGCCAGCAGCTTAGCGCGGGGAGGTTTATATGGCTACACCTTC.

This clonotype occurred a few times. This chain connects TRBV10-3 to TRBJ2-7, with D hard to call. The CDR3 totals 16 residues. The V end lost 1 base, the J end lost 0 bases, and 13 bases lay between the germline ends. In germline, CDR1 is ENHRY, CDR2 SYGVKD. The CDR3 bases are TGTGCCATCAGTGAGTTCCGGCTAGTCGGCTCCTACGAGCAGTACTTC. Protein sequence: CAISEFRLVGSYEQYF.